These 29 T cell receptor beta chains came from one sample sequenced in a study of T cell responses to AZD1222 COVID-19 vaccine. The protocol was immunoSEQ multiplex PCR, while the TCRdb copy is restricted to in-frame clones and leaves out a portion. The sample carries around 63,000 clones, over 75% recorded once. Sample: peripheral blood, taken on day 0 of AZD1222 vaccination. The receptors originated from an adult in good health.

The V call is TRBV28, the J call TRBJ2-1; perhaps TRBD1 as D (6 bases). The germline V and J ends were trimmed by 6 bases and 2 bases, with 11 bases remaining between them. This CDR3 region has 14 residues. Germline V gene data show CDR1 as MDHEN and CDR2 as SYDVKM. In DNA, the CDR3 is TGTGCCAGCAGCTGGGGGCAAGCCTACAATGAGCAGTTCTTC. Translating it yields CASSWGQAYNEQFF.

This clone has a handful of counts. This chain uses TRBV6-5 with TRBJ1-5; no clear D. The germline CDR1 and CDR2 sequences are MNHEY and SVGAGI. The CDR3 contains 13 residues. V was pared by 6 bases and J by 0 bases, with 6 bases between. This CDR3 is CASRAYSNQPQHF. The DNA of the CDR3 is TGTGCCAGCAGGGCTTATAGCAATCAGCCCCAGCATTTT.

The chain uses TRBV19 and TRBJ1-1; D is possibly TRBD1 (5 bases). The length of the CDR3 is 13 residues. Trimming took off 4 bases at V and 3 bases at J, with 9 bases between the two ends. Germline-derived CDR1 and CDR2 are LNHDA and SQIVND (reference sequence). CDR3 DNA: TGTGCCAGTAGTAGGTTAGGGGACACTGAAGCTTTCTTT. It is translated as CASSRLGDTEAFF.

This chain joins TRBV19 and TRBJ1-5; D may be TRBD1 (6 bases). The germline gives CDR1 LNHDA, CDR2 SQIVND (reference sequence). V gave up 2 bases and J gave up 5 bases, with 10 bases separating them. The CDR3 runs to 14 residues. The CDR3 sequence is CASSISGAHQPQHF. In DNA form, the CDR3 reads TGTGCCAGTAGTATATCAGGGGCTCATCAGCCCCAGCATTTT.

This clone has more than one count but fewer than ten. The chain joins TRBV14 to TRBJ2-3; D is undetermined. CDR3 length: 16 residues. CDR1 is SGHDN and CDR2 is FVKESK in the germline V gene. Deletions cut 0 bases from V and 4 bases from J, with 14 bases between. CDR3 residues: CASSQDLSWFSDTQYF. DNA of the CDR3: TGTGCCAGCAGCCAAGATCTAAGTTGGTTCTCAGATACGCAGTATTTT.

This chain uses TRBV10-3 with TRBJ2-3; 14 nucleotides agree with TRBD2. Germline values: CDR1 ENHRY, CDR2 SYGVKD. J was trimmed by 4 bases and V by 6 bases; bases with no gene match: 0. CDR3 size: 14 residues. The DNA for the CDR3 is TGTGCCATCAGGACTAGCGGGGGGGCAGATACGCAGTATTTT. Amino acid sequence: CAIRTSGGADTQYF.

The chain recombines TRBV19 with TRBJ1-1; D is undetermined. V lost 2 bases to trimming and J lost 0 bases, with 7 bases between them. Per the germline V gene, CDR1 is LNHDA and CDR2 is SQIVND (reference sequence). The CDR3 length is 14 residues. CDR3 in DNA: TGTGCCAGTAGTATAAGGTCCGTGAACACTGAAGCTTTCTTT. Its protein is CASSIRSVNTEAFF. The complete variable domain, with remaining parts taken from reference TRBV19 and TRBJ1-1, reads DGGITQSPKYLFRKEGQNVTLSCEQNLNHDAMYWYRQDPGQGLRLIYYSQIVNDFQKGDIAEGYSVSREKKESFPLTVTSAQKNPTAFYLCASSIRSVNTEAFFGQGTRLTVV.

The V gene is TRBV29-1, the J gene TRBJ1-1; possibly TRBD1 for D (5 bases). The V end was cut by 5 bases, the J end by 1 base, with 17 bases between. CDR1 and CDR2 from the germline V gene are SQVTM and ANQGSEA. The CDR3 sequence is 15 residues long. CDR3 residues: CSVLLGNTGNTEAFF. CDR3 in DNA: TGCAGCGTTCTCCTCGGTAATACAGGGAACACTGAAGCTTTCTTT.

This clone was counted only a few times. The chain is built from TRBV5-8 and TRBJ1-4, with 8 bases matching TRBD1. V gave up 2 bases and J gave up 8 bases; unmatched junction bases: 11. Looked up from germline, CDR1 is SGHTS and CDR2 is YDEGEE. This CDR3 comprises 16 residues. The CDR3 bases are TGTGCCAGCAGCTTCTATCGTGGACAGGGAGGAGAAAAACTGTTTTTT. Amino acid sequence: CASSFYRGQGGEKLFF.

The chain employs TRBV29-1 and TRBJ1-3; weak D call: TRBD1 (5 bases). CDR1 and CDR2 from the germline V gene are SQVTM and ANQGSEA. V was shortened by 3 bases and J by 0 bases, with 15 bases between the two germline ends. The CDR3 runs 16 residues. In DNA form, the CDR3 reads TGCAGCGTTGACCCTGACAGTTCCAGCTCTGGAAACACCATATATTTT. Translating gives CSVDPDSSSSGNTIYF.

V usage is TRBV10-2 and J usage is TRBJ1-5; D not resolved. Trimming removed 0 bases at V and 6 bases at J, with 12 bases between. Germline V lookup: CDR1 WSHSY, CDR2 SAAADI. The CDR3 totals 15 residues. CDR3 sequence reads: CASSESERWGQPQHF. The CDR3 DNA follows: TGCGCCAGCAGTGAGTCTGAGAGGTGGGGTCAGCCCCAGCATTTT.

The chain carries TRBV7-9 and TRBJ1-2; maybe TRBD1 (5 bases). The germline gives CDR1 SEHNR, CDR2 FQNEAQ (reference sequence). The length of the CDR3 is 16 residues. V dropped 1 base and J dropped 4 bases, with 16 bases sitting between them. For the CDR3, the DNA is TGTGCCAGCAGCTTAGGTCAATTTGGGGCAACCTATGGCTACACCTTC. It codes for CASSLGQFGATYGYTF.

The V call is TRBV4-2, the J call TRBJ1-3; D remains unclear. There are 16 residues in the CDR3. Trimming stripped 0 bases from V and 0 bases from J, with 9 bases between. Germline V gene lookup returns CDR1 LGHNA and CDR2 YNFKEQ. This CDR3 is CASSQDRALSGNTIYF. The DNA of the CDR3 is TGTGCCAGCAGCCAAGATCGGGCTCTCTCTGGAAACACCATATATTTT.

The chain carries TRBV18 and TRBJ1-3, with a weak D call TRBD1 (6 bases). V was shortened by 1 base and J by 2 bases, with 9 bases between the two germline ends. The CDR3 runs 15 residues. Germline CDR1 reads KGHSH; CDR2 reads LQKENI. The CDR3 loop is CASSPQQGAGNTIYF. CDR3 DNA sequence: TGTGCCAGCTCACCACAACAGGGTGCTGGAAACACCATATATTTT.

The rearrangement joins TRBV10-3 to TRBJ2-3; TRBD1 matches at 7 bases. The CDR3 contains 14 residues. Per germline, CDR1 ENHRY and CDR2 SYGVKD. The trim removed 5 bases at V and 0 bases at J, leaving 2 bases unmatched. CDR3 coding DNA: TGTGCCATCAGTTGGGACAGTAGCACAGATACGCAGTATTTT. This sequence encodes CAISWDSSTDTQYF.

The V call is TRBV19, the J call TRBJ2-6, with D unclear. With 5 bases removed from V and 2 bases from J, the gap between germline ends came to 1 base. Germline loops: CDR1 LNHDA, CDR2 SQIVND (reference sequence). The CDR3 consists of 12 residues. CDR3 residues: CASSPGANVLTF. In DNA form, the CDR3 reads TGTGCCAGTAGTCCTGGGGCCAACGTCCTGACTTTC.

This chain uses TRBV5-1 with TRBJ1-5, with D possibly TRBD1 on 5 matching bases. The germline V and J ends were trimmed by 3 bases and 3 bases, with 10 bases remaining between them. The length of the CDR3 is 14 residues. Germline lookup yields CDR1 SGHRS and CDR2 YFSETQ. CDR3 nucleotides: TGCGCCAGCAGCTCTGGGGCTTTCAATCAGCCCCAGCATTTT. This translates into CASSSGAFNQPQHF.

This rearrangement joins TRBV19 to TRBJ2-4, with D uncertain. Germline V gene sequence: CDR1 LNHDA, CDR2 SQIVND (reference sequence). CDR3 length: 15 amino acids. Trimming removed 4 bases from V and 6 bases from J, with 16 bases in between. CDR3 protein: CASSTKPGLLNIQYF. DNA for the CDR3: TGTGCCAGTAGTACCAAACCGGGTCTCCTAAACATTCAGTACTTC. The variable domain in full, completed from reference TRBV19 and TRBJ2-4, reads DGGITQSPKYLFRKEGQNVTLSCEQNLNHDAMYWYRQDPGQGLRLIYYSQIVNDFQKGDIAEGYSVSREKKESFPLTVTSAQKNPTAFYLCASSTKPGLLNIQYFGAGTRLSVL.

This clone appeared a few times. This chain joins TRBV12-5 and TRBJ2-1; 8 bases are shared with TRBD2. Germline CDR1 LGHNT, CDR2 FRNRAP. This CDR3 spans 15 amino acids. Germline trimming cut 5 bases from V and 7 bases from J; bases unmatched to any gene: 10. The CDR3 bases are TGTGCTAGTGGTACTACGGGGGGGCCGACTAATGAGCAGTTCTTC. It encodes CASGTTGGPTNEQFF.

This rearrangement joins TRBV14 to TRBJ1-1; unclear D gene. The germline gives CDR1 SGHDN, CDR2 FVKESK. The germline V and J ends were trimmed by 1 base and 6 bases, with 15 bases remaining between them. The CDR3 length is 15 residues. For the CDR3, the DNA is TGTGCCAGCAGCCAAGCTACGGGCTTGATGGCTGAAGCTTTCTTT. It specifies CASSQATGLMAEAFF. Variable domain in full (rest from reference TRBV14 and TRBJ1-1): EAGVTQFPSHSVIEKGQTVTLRCDPISGHDNLYWYRRVMGKEIKFLLHFVKESKQDESGMPNNRFLAERTGGTYSTLKVQPAELEDSGVYFCASSQATGLMAEAFFGQGTRLTVV.

The chain recombines TRBV6-2 or TRBV6-3 with TRBJ2-3; 11 nucleotides agree with TRBD2. This CDR3 region has 18 residues. The germline V gene has CDR1 MNHEY and CDR2 SVGEGT. Unmatched junction bases numbered 8, after V lost 2 bases and J lost 1 base. CDR3: CASSYRGILAGGTDTQYF. As DNA, the CDR3 is TGTGCCAGCAGTTACCGTGGGATACTAGCGGGGGGCACAGATACGCAGTATTTT.

J is TRBJ1-6 and V is TRBV2, with 8 bases lining up with TRBD1. CDR1 and CDR2 (germline): SNHLY, FYNNEI. Trimming at V came to 3 bases and at J to 11 bases, leaving 9 bases not matched to a gene. The CDR3 extends over 15 amino acids. CDR3 residues: CASSDRTGWGAPLHF. CDR3 bases: TGTGCCAGCAGTGACCGGACAGGGTGGGGAGCACCCCTCCACTTT.

The rearrangement joins TRBV11-2 to TRBJ2-7; 9 nucleotides line up with TRBD1. This CDR3 spans 15 amino acids. Trimming cost V 2 bases and J 5 bases; bases outside gene matches: 7. The V gene's germline CDR1 is SGHAT and CDR2 FQNNGV. CDR3 region: CASSLYIGTGHEQYF. DNA of the CDR3: TGTGCCAGCAGCTTATATATAGGGACAGGGCACGAGCAGTACTTC.

This sequence joins TRBV9 and TRBJ2-2, with 12 bases identical to TRBD2. Per germline, CDR1 SGDLS and CDR2 YYNGEE. V lost 1 base and J lost 6; bases outside the gene matches: 10. This CDR3 contains 18 residues. CDR3 residues: CASSVLGLAGGAPGELFF. DNA of the CDR3: TGTGCCAGCAGCGTATTGGGCCTAGCGGGGGGGGCCCCCGGGGAGCTGTTTTTT.

The rearrangement uses TRBV19 and TRBJ2-7; TRBD2 matches 7 bases. V dropped 10 bases and J dropped 3; count of bases not matched to a gene: 6. From germline, CDR1 is LNHDA and CDR2 SQIVND (reference sequence). The CDR3 has 12 residues. In DNA form, the CDR3 reads TGTGCCACGCGGGGGTTTGTCTACGAGCAGTACTTC. Translation gives CATRGFVYEQYF.

The V and J genes are TRBV28 and TRBJ2-1; D not resolved. The CDR3 sequence is 15 residues long. Germline CDR1 MDHEN, CDR2 SYDVKM. V was cut by 8 bases and J by 6 bases, with 20 bases left in between. The CDR3 DNA reads TGTGCCAGCGGCGCCGCGGCAGAACCCCTCAATGAGCAGTTCTTC. This gives the protein CASGAAAEPLNEQFF.

The rearrangement links TRBV5-4 to TRBJ2-3; D is ambiguous. This CDR3 region has 14 residues. V lost 4 bases and J 2 bases, leaving 11 bases between the germline ends. Germline CDR1 and CDR2: SGHNT and YYREEE (reference sequence). The CDR3 DNA reads TGTGCCAGCAGCCCCGAGGTTATCACAGATACGCAGTATTTT. It translates to CASSPEVITDTQYF.

This clone occurred once. The chain employs TRBV6-5 and TRBJ1-1, with D maybe TRBD1 (6 bases). Germline CDR1 MNHEY, CDR2 SVGAGI. The V gene lost 7 bases and the J gene lost 1 base, with 13 bases spanning the gap. The CDR3 has 14 residues. The CDR3 DNA is TGTGCCAGCATACCAACAGGGCAGAACACTGAAGCTTTCTTT. Translated, it gives CASIPTGQNTEAFF.

The chain joins TRBV3-1 (or the pseudogene TRBV3-2) to TRBJ2-1; D gene uncertain. The length of the CDR3 is 14 residues. The V and J ends lost 0 bases and 9 bases respectively, with 12 bases between them. Germline CDR1 reads LGHDT; CDR2 reads YNNKEL (reference sequence). The CDR3 loop is CASSQDPKVAEQFF. The DNA for the CDR3 is TGTGCCAGCAGCCAAGATCCAAAGGTGGCTGAGCAGTTCTTC.